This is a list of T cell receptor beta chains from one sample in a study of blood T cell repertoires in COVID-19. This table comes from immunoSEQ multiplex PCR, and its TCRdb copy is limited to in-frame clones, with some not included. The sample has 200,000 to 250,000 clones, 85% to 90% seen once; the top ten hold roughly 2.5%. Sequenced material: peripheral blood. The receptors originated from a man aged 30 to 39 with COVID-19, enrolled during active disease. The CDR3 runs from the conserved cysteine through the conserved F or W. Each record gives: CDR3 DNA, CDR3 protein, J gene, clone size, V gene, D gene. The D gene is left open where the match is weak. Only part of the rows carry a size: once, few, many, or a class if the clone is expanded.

DNA: TGCGCCAGCACGGGGTACAACAATGAGCAGTTCTTC
CDR3: CASTGYNNEQFF
J: TRBJ2-1
size: NA
V: TRBV4-1
D: NA

DNA: TGTGCCAGCAGCGTAAGGGCAGGGGGTCCCTACGAGCAGTACTTC
CDR3: CASSVRAGGPYEQYF
J: TRBJ2-7
size: NA
V: TRBV9
D: TRBD1

DNA: TGTGCCAGCAGCTTCAGCGGGTCCACAGATACGCAGTATTTT
CDR3: CASSFSGSTDTQYF
J: TRBJ2-3
size: once
V: TRBV7-3
D: NA

DNA: TGTGCCAGCAAGGCGCGGGGGACCTACGAGCAGTACTTC
CDR3: CASKARGTYEQYF
J: TRBJ2-7
size: NA
V: TRBV12-3/TRBV12-4
D: TRBD2

DNA: TGTGCCAGCAGAGAAGGACAGGGTTCGAATGAAAAACTGTTTTTT
CDR3: CASREGQGSNEKLFF
J: TRBJ1-4
size: few
V: TRBV6-4
D: TRBD1

DNA: TGTGCCAGCAGTGACGCGGGACAGTTCTACAATGAGCAGTTCTTC
CDR3: CASSDAGQFYNEQFF
J: TRBJ2-1
size: NA
V: TRBV2
D: NA

DNA: TGTGCCAGCAGTTCCGGACAGGGGATCACCGGGGAGCTGTTTTTT
CDR3: CASSSGQGITGELFF
J: TRBJ2-2
size: NA
V: TRBV28
D: TRBD1

DNA: TGTGCCAGCAGTTTAGGGGGACAGGGATCTTCCTACGAGCAGTACTTC
CDR3: CASSLGGQGSSYEQYF
J: TRBJ2-7
size: NA
V: TRBV28
D: TRBD1

DNA: TGTGCCAGCAGCTTGGGACAAACCGTTCCCTACGAGCAGTACTTC
CDR3: CASSLGQTVPYEQYF
J: TRBJ2-7
size: NA
V: TRBV9
D: NA

DNA: TGTGCCAGCAGCTCGGACACTACTCAAACCTACGAGCAGTACTTC
CDR3: CASSSDTTQTYEQYF
J: TRBJ2-7
size: NA
V: TRBV5-6
D: NA

DNA: TGTGCCATCAGTGGGGGAGGCAATGAGCAGTTCTTC
CDR3: CAISGGGNEQFF
J: TRBJ2-1
size: once
V: TRBV10-3
D: NA

DNA: TGCGCCAGCAGCTGGGGACTAGCCCCTAACAATGAGCAGTTCTTC
CDR3: CASSWGLAPNNEQFF
J: TRBJ2-1
size: NA
V: TRBV5-1
D: TRBD2

DNA: TGTGCCACCAGAGGGCGCGGAGGCACCGGGGAGCTGTTTTTT
CDR3: CATRGRGGTGELFF
J: TRBJ2-2
size: once
V: TRBV15
D: NA

DNA: TGTGCCAGCAGCCCCTCAGGTAACACTGAAGCTTTCTTT
CDR3: CASSPSGNTEAFF
J: TRBJ1-1
size: NA
V: TRBV5-4
D: NA

DNA: TGCGCCAGCAGCTGGACATTATGGGGGGTGAACACTGAAGCTTTCTTT
CDR3: CASSWTLWGVNTEAFF
J: TRBJ1-1
size: NA
V: TRBV5-1
D: NA

DNA: TGTGCCAGCAGCTTTAACAGGAACTATAATTCACCCCTCCACTTT
CDR3: CASSFNRNYNSPLHF
J: TRBJ1-6
size: NA
V: TRBV7-9
D: NA

DNA: TGTGCCAGCAGCCAAGAAGTCGTCCGGGGAGGGTCAAATGAGCAGTTCTTC
CDR3: CASSQEVVRGGSNEQFF
J: TRBJ2-1
size: NA
V: TRBV4-2
D: TRBD2

DNA: TGTGCCAGTAGTATCAGCGGGATCTCCTACAATGAGCAGTTCTTC
CDR3: CASSISGISYNEQFF
J: TRBJ2-1
size: once
V: TRBV19
D: TRBD2

DNA: TGTGCCAGCAGCCAAGATCCCGGGGTGGGATTTAAGGAGCAGTACTTC
CDR3: CASSQDPGVGFKEQYF
J: TRBJ2-7
size: few
V: TRBV4-2
D: NA

DNA: TGTGCCAGCAGCTTGGGGGCACAAGGCAACGTAGCCCAGCATTTT
CDR3: CASSLGAQGNVAQHF
J: TRBJ1-5
size: NA
V: TRBV5-6
D: NA

DNA: TGTGCCAGCAGACTTACCCCCGACAGTATTTATGGCTACACCTTC
CDR3: CASRLTPDSIYGYTF
J: TRBJ1-2
size: NA
V: TRBV6-5
D: NA

DNA: TGCGCCAGCAGCTTATGGGCGACGAATGAAAAACTGTTTTTT
CDR3: CASSLWATNEKLFF
J: TRBJ1-4
size: NA
V: TRBV5-1
D: NA

DNA: TGTGCCAGTAGCCCCGGGTCAGTCGGCTATGGCTACACCTTC
CDR3: CASSPGSVGYGYTF
J: TRBJ1-2
size: NA
V: TRBV19
D: NA

DNA: TGTGCCAGCAGTGAGGGCGGGGGGAGGTACGAGCAGTACTTC
CDR3: CASSEGGGRYEQYF
J: TRBJ2-7
size: NA
V: TRBV6-1
D: TRBD2

DNA: TGTGCCAGCAGTTCAGGACAGGGCACAGATACGCAGTATTTT
CDR3: CASSSGQGTDTQYF
J: TRBJ2-3
size: NA
V: TRBV28
D: TRBD1

DNA: TGCAGCGTTGAAGTTTTCGGGGACATCGGTTACTATGGCTACACCTTC
CDR3: CSVEVFGDIGYYGYTF
J: TRBJ1-2
size: NA
V: TRBV29-1
D: NA

DNA: TGTGCCAGCAGCTTAGTTTCCCCCCTTAGAGGGAACACTGAAGCTTTCTTT
CDR3: CASSLVSPLRGNTEAFF
J: TRBJ1-1
size: NA
V: TRBV7-3
D: NA

DNA: TGTGCCAGCAGCCTAAAAGGGGTTGGCTATGGCTACACCTTC
CDR3: CASSLKGVGYGYTF
J: TRBJ1-2
size: NA
V: TRBV7-2
D: NA

DNA: TGTGCCAGCAGCCAAGACTCATCAGCGAGCTCCTACAATGAGCAGTTCTTC
CDR3: CASSQDSSASSYNEQFF
J: TRBJ2-1
size: NA
V: TRBV14
D: NA

DNA: TGTGCCAGTAGACAGACTAGCCGACTTAAAAATGAGCAGTTCTTC
CDR3: CASRQTSRLKNEQFF
J: TRBJ2-1
size: NA
V: TRBV19
D: TRBD2

DNA: TGTGCCAGCAGTGAATGGAGCGGCCGGGACACCGGGGAGCTGTTTTTT
CDR3: CASSEWSGRDTGELFF
J: TRBJ2-2
size: NA
V: TRBV2
D: NA

DNA: TGTGCCAGCAGCTTAAGCCTATACAATGAGCAGTTCTTC
CDR3: CASSLSLYNEQFF
J: TRBJ2-1
size: NA
V: TRBV11-3
D: NA

DNA: TGTGCCAGCAGTCTAGACAGGGGTGGTGAGCAGTTCTTC
CDR3: CASSLDRGGEQFF
J: TRBJ2-1
size: NA
V: TRBV27
D: TRBD1

DNA: TGTGCCACCAGTGACAGGCCGTATCCCAATGAGCAGTTCTTC
CDR3: CATSDRPYPNEQFF
J: TRBJ2-1
size: NA
V: TRBV24-1
D: NA

DNA: TGCGCCAGCAGACCACAGGGGACCGGGGAGCTGTTTTTT
CDR3: CASRPQGTGELFF
J: TRBJ2-2
size: NA
V: TRBV5-1
D: TRBD1

DNA: TGTGCCAGCAGCTTTGCACCACCCGGGGGCTACACCTTC
CDR3: CASSFAPPGGYTF
J: TRBJ1-2
size: NA
V: TRBV7-9
D: NA

DNA: TGTGCCAGCAGCTTGGGCGGGTCCGGCTACGAGCAGTACTTC
CDR3: CASSLGGSGYEQYF
J: TRBJ2-7
size: NA
V: TRBV7-3
D: NA

DNA: TGTGCCAGTAGTATAGCCGCAGATACGCAGTATTTT
CDR3: CASSIAADTQYF
J: TRBJ2-3
size: NA
V: TRBV19
D: NA

DNA: TGCAGCGTTGGGGGGGGAGCAGGATTAAACTATGGCTACACCTTC
CDR3: CSVGGGAGLNYGYTF
J: TRBJ1-2
size: few
V: TRBV29-1
D: NA

DNA: TGTGCCAGCAAGAAAGGACAGTCCTACGAGCAGTACTTC
CDR3: CASKKGQSYEQYF
J: TRBJ2-7
size: NA
V: TRBV6-5
D: NA

DNA: TGTGCCAGTAGTAGAAGAGAAGAAACCGGGACAGGGGAGAATCAGCCCCAGCATTTT
CDR3: CASSRREETGTGENQPQHF
J: TRBJ1-5
size: once
V: TRBV19
D: TRBD1

DNA: TGTGCCAGCAGCCAAGAGACCCTGGACAGGGCAGGTTCACCCCTCCACTTT
CDR3: CASSQETLDRAGSPLHF
J: TRBJ1-6
size: few
V: TRBV4-2
D: TRBD1

DNA: TGCGCCAGCAGCTTGTCGACAGGGAATAACTACGAGCAGTACTTC
CDR3: CASSLSTGNNYEQYF
J: TRBJ2-7
size: NA
V: TRBV5-1
D: TRBD1

DNA: TGTGCCAGCAGTTTACAGCCAACTGCGGGCTATGGCTACACCTTC
CDR3: CASSLQPTAGYGYTF
J: TRBJ1-2
size: NA
V: TRBV7-3
D: NA

DNA: TGTGCCAGCAGTTCAGACTACCCGGGTAGGGAGACCCAGTACTTC
CDR3: CASSSDYPGRETQYF
J: TRBJ2-5
size: NA
V: TRBV6-2/TRBV6-3
D: NA